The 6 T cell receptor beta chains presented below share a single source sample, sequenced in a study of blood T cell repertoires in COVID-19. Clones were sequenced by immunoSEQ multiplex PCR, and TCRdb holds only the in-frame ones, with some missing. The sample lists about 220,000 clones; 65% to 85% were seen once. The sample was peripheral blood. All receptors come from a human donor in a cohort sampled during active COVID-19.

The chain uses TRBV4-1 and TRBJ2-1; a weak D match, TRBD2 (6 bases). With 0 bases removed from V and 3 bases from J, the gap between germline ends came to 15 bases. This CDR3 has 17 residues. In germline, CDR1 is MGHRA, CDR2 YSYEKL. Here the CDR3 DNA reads TGCGCCAGCAGCCAAGATCGGCGGAGCGGGCTCTACAATGAGCAGTTCTTC. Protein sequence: CASSQDRRSGLYNEQFF.

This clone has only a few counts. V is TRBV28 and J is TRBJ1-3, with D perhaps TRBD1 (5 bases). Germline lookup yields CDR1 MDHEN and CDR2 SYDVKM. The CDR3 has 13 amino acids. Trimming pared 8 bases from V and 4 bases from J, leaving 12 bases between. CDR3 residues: CASGRVQGNTIYF. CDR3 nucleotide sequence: TGTGCCAGCGGCAGGGTGCAAGGAAACACCATATATTTT.

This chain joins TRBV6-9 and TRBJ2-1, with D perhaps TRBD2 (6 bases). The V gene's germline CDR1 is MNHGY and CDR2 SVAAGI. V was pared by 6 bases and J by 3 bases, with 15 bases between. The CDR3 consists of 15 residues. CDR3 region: CASSLPGTHYNEQFF. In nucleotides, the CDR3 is TGTGCCAGCAGCCTTCCCGGGACTCACTACAATGAGCAGTTCTTC.

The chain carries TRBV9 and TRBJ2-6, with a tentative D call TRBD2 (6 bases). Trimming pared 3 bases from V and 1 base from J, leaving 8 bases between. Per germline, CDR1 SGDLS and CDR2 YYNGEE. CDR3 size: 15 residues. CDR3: CASSGDWSGANVLTF. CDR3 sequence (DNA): TGTGCCAGCAGCGGGGACTGGTCTGGGGCCAACGTCCTGACTTTC.

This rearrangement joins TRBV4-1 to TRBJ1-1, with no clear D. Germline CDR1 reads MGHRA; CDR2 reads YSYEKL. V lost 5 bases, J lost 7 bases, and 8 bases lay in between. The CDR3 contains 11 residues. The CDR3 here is CASSERFEAFF. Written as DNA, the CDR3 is TGCGCCAGCAGCGAACGGTTTGAAGCTTTCTTT.

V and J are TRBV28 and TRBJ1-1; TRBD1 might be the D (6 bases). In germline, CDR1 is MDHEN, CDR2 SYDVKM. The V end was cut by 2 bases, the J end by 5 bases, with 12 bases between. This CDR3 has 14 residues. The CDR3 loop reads CASSLVNQGTEAFF. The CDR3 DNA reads TGTGCCAGCAGTTTAGTGAACCAGGGGACTGAAGCTTTCTTT.